The rows below give T cell receptor beta chains drawn from one sample of a study of T cell repertoires in cytomegalovirus infection. One entry per CDR3 protein results from TCRdb running MiXCR on the reads. The top ten clones hold roughly 13% of a sample with hundreds of thousands of distinct CDR3 sequences, approximately 32% of them seen once. The sequencing sample was made of PBMCs. All receptors come from a human donor in good health (CMV status not recorded). Some clones in this sample may be carry-over from other donors' samples. Both conserved end residues are part of each CDR3. The D gene is left open where the match is weak. Clone size is given for some rows only: seen once, a few or many times, or a class if the clone is expanded.

clone_size cdr3_length d_call j_call v_call cdr3_nt cdr3_aa
few 15 TRBD2 TRBJ2-5 TRBV7-9 TGTGCCAGCTCCGGGGAGCGGGGGCACCAAGAGACCCAGTACTTC CASSGERGHQETQYF
. 14 . TRBJ1-5 TRBV28 TGTGCCTCATGGACAGCTTATAGCAATCAGCCCCAGCATTTT CASWTAYSNQPQHF
many 15 TRBD2 TRBJ2-1 TRBV7-2 TGTGCCAGCAGCTTACCCGGGACTACGTACAATGAGCAGTTCTTC CASSLPGTTYNEQFF
. 16 . TRBJ1-3 TRBV5-6 TGTGCCAGCAGCCACAATCGGAGGAGCTCTGGAAACACCATATATTTT CASSHNRRSSGNTIYF
many 16 . TRBJ1-6 TRBV6-1 TGTGCCAGCATCGTCGGGACATTCAGCTATAATTCACCCCTCCACTTT CASIVGTFSYNSPLHF
few 15 TRBD1 TRBJ2-2 TRBV7-6 TGTGCCAGCAGCTTGACGGGACAGCCGACCGGGGAGCTGTTTTTT CASSLTGQPTGELFF
many 13 . TRBJ2-4 TRBV6-5 TGTGCCAGCAGCCTTGTACTGGGTGGCATTCAGTACTTC CASSLVLGGIQYF
few 17 TRBD2 TRBJ2-2 TRBV4-2 TGTGCCAGCAGCCAAACACGGCTAGCGGGAGACACCGGGGAGCTGTTTTTT CASSQTRLAGDTGELFF
. 17 . TRBJ2-2 TRBV29-1 TGCAGCGTTGCACGCCCCTCCCGGGGAACTAACACCGGGGAGCTGTTTTTT CSVARPSRGTNTGELFF
many 14 . TRBJ1-4 TRBV7-2 TGTGCCAGCAGCCGCGGGTCAACTAATGAAAAACTGTTTTTT CASSRGSTNEKLFF
few 13 . TRBJ1-1 TRBV7-3 TGTGCCAGCAGCTTAATGAGTAGGGCAGAAGCTTTCTTT CASSLMSRAEAFF
few 13 . TRBJ2-3 TRBV28 TGTGCCAGCACTGGGGGGATCGCAGATACGCAGTATTTT CASTGGIADTQYF
. 14 . TRBJ1-2 TRBV6-1 TGTGCCGGAATGCGGGACACCCCGAACTATGGCTACACCTTC CAGMRDTPNYGYTF
few 16 . TRBJ2-5 TRBV14 TGTGCCAGCAGCCCTGTTACAGGGCATAGCAGGGAGACCCAGTACTTC CASSPVTGHSRETQYF
. 16 TRBD2 TRBJ2-1 TRBV20-1 TGCAGTGCTAGAGATAGCGGGGGACGCTCCTACAATGAGCAGTTCTTC CSARDSGGRSYNEQFF
few 15 . TRBJ2-1 TRBV19 TGTGCCAGTAGTTCTCAGGGGCTAGACGCGGATGAGCAGTTCTTC CASSSQGLDADEQFF
. 15 TRBD1 TRBJ1-2 TRBV5-4 TGTGCCAGCAGAAACATACCCTGGGACAGCGAAGGCTACACCTTC CASRNIPWDSEGYTF
. 17 TRBD2 TRBJ2-4 TRBV2 TGTGCCAGCAAGGCGGGGGGCCCTCCCGAGGGCAAAAACATTCAGTACTTC CASKAGGPPEGKNIQYF
few 13 . TRBJ2-7 TRBV12-3/TRBV12-4 TGTGCCAGCAGTTTAGCTGCGCAGGGCGAGCAGTACTTC CASSLAAQGEQYF
. 14 . TRBJ1-1 TRBV7-6 TGTGCCAGCAGCAAAATCGGGGAGGACACTGAAGCTTTCTTT CASSKIGEDTEAFF
few 12 . TRBJ2-7 TRBV7-9 TGTGCCAGCAGCAGACAGGCGTACGAGCAGTACTTC CASSRQAYEQYF
few 12 . TRBJ1-2 TRBV20-1 TGCAGGGCGCGGGGGGGTAACTATGGCTACACCTTC CRARGGNYGYTF
. 16 . TRBJ2-4 TRBV20-1 TGCAGTTCTAGCCCCATGAGAGGGCAGGAGGTATACATTCAGTACTTC CSSSPMRGQEVYIQYF
. 16 TRBD1 TRBJ2-7 TRBV7-2 TGTGCCAGCAGCTTAGCGAAGCAGGGGGCAAACTACGAGCAGTACTTC CASSLAKQGANYEQYF
. 19 TRBD1 TRBJ1-4 TRBV6-2/TRBV6-3 TGTGCCAGCAGTTACCGGGGACAGGGGGGCCTCACAACTAATGAAAAACTGTTTTTT CASSYRGQGGLTTNEKLFF
many 15 . TRBJ2-7 TRBV12-3/TRBV12-4 TGTGCCAGCAGTTTATTTAAGGGGGGCTACGACGAGCAGTACTTC CASSLFKGGYDEQYF
. 17 . TRBJ2-3 TRBV11-3 TGTACTCACTCCATTTTGTCCAGCCCGAGGCCCCCAGATACGCAGTATTTT CTHSILSSPRPPDTQYF
few 17 TRBD2 TRBJ2-5 TRBV11-2 TGTGCCAGCAGCCATACTAGCGGGGGGGCCATTCCCGAGACCCAGTACTTC CASSHTSGGAIPETQYF
many 18 TRBD2 TRBJ2-7 TRBV7-2 TGTGCCAGCAGCCGCTACGCGATTATAGCGGGGGATAACTACGAGCAGTACTTC CASSRYAIIAGDNYEQYF
. 15 . TRBJ2-1 TRBV7-3 TGTGCCAGCAGCTTATCCCAGGCTAATGACAATGAGCAGTTCTTC CASSLSQANDNEQFF